Listed below are T cell receptor beta chains from one sample, sequenced in a study of blood T cell repertoires in COVID-19. Measured with immunoSEQ multiplex PCR; TCRdb has only the in-frame clones, and not every one. The sample yields about 360,000 clones, approximately 86% seen once. Sequencing was performed on peripheral blood. The receptors were gathered from a woman in her sixties or seventies with COVID-19, enrolled during active disease. Each CDR3 is given with its conserved first and last residue. A D gene is named only where the DNA matches it firmly. Only part of the rows carry a size: once, few, many, or a class if the clone is expanded.

j_call | clone_size | cdr3_length | v_call | d_call | cdr3_nt | cdr3_aa
TRBJ1-2 | - | 13 | TRBV10-2 | - | TGCGCCAGCAGGGTCAGGGTCAGCCATGGCTACACCTTC | CASRVRVSHGYTF
TRBJ2-7 | - | 15 | TRBV5-1 | TRBD2 | TGCGCCAGCAGCTTCGGTAGCGGGGGGACCTACGAGCAGTACTTC | CASSFGSGGTYEQYF
TRBJ2-5 | - | 17 | TRBV6-2/TRBV6-3 | TRBD2 | TGTGCCAGCAGTCGCCGAGAAGCGGGGGGATTCCAAGAGACCCAGTACTTC | CASSRREAGGFQETQYF
TRBJ2-5 | - | 13 | TRBV19 | - | TGTGCCAGTAGTATAGAGGGCGGGGAGACCCAGTACTTC | CASSIEGGETQYF
TRBJ2-1 | - | 16 | TRBV5-6 | TRBD1 | TGTGCCAGCAGCTCCGCTTTGGACAGGGACTACAATGAGCAGTTCTTC | CASSSALDRDYNEQFF
TRBJ1-1 | - | 14 | TRBV6-5 | TRBD1 | TGTGCCAGCAGTTGGACAGGGGTGAACACTGAAGCTTTCTTT | CASSWTGVNTEAFF
TRBJ1-6 | - | 15 | TRBV15 | TRBD1 | TGTGCCACCAGCAGAGATCGACAGGGGAGTTCACCCCTCCACTTT | CATSRDRQGSSPLHF
TRBJ1-5 | few | 14 | TRBV27 | - | TGTGCCAGCAGTTTACTAGGCGACAATCAGCCCCAGCATTTT | CASSLLGDNQPQHF
TRBJ1-1 | - | 15 | TRBV6-5 | - | TGTGCCAGCAGGGGATCGACAGCCAGTCCAGATGAAGCTTTCTTT | CASRGSTASPDEAFF
TRBJ1-1 | - | 12 | TRBV30 | - | TGTGCCTGGAGTGTACAGGGCACTGAAGCTTTCTTT | CAWSVQGTEAFF
TRBJ1-4 | - | 13 | TRBV5-4 | TRBD1 | TGTGCCAGCAGCTTCGGACAGGCCGAAAAACTGTTTTTT | CASSFGQAEKLFF
TRBJ2-7 | - | 13 | TRBV6-4 | TRBD2 | TGTGCCAGCAGTGAGATTAGCGGGGGCTGGCAGTACTTC | CASSEISGGWQYF
TRBJ1-2 | - | 14 | TRBV2 | - | TGTGCCAGCAGCATCCCGACAGCGAACTATGGCTACACCTTC | CASSIPTANYGYTF
TRBJ2-1 | - | 17 | TRBV5-1 | - | TGCGCCAGCAGCTTGAAGTTACAGATCAGCTCCTACAATGAGCAGTTCTTC | CASSLKLQISSYNEQFF
TRBJ1-2 | - | 15 | TRBV7-8 | - | TGTGCCAGCAGCTTAGAGGACAGATTAAACTATGGCTACACCTTC | CASSLEDRLNYGYTF
TRBJ1-1 | once | 16 | TRBV11-1 | - | TGTGCCAGCAGCTTAGCGATTTCGGGGGGAGGCACTGAAGCTTTCTTT | CASSLAISGGGTEAFF
TRBJ2-2 | few | 16 | TRBV5-4 | TRBD2 | TGTGCCAGCAGCCCGCGAGCGGGGAGGAACACCGGGGAGCTGTTTTTT | CASSPRAGRNTGELFF
TRBJ1-3 | - | 10 | TRBV24-1 | - | TGTGCCACCCTTGGAAACACCATATATTTT | CATLGNTIYF
TRBJ2-1 | - | 17 | TRBV3-1/TRBV3-2 | TRBD2 | TGTGCCAGCAGCCACTCCACACGGGGGGGCTCCTACAATGAGCAGTTCTTC | CASSHSTRGGSYNEQFF
TRBJ1-1 | - | 13 | TRBV5-1 | TRBD1 | TGCGCCAGCAGCCCCGGGACAGGGGGCTCAGCTTTCTTT | CASSPGTGGSAFF
TRBJ2-3 | - | 13 | TRBV7-9 | TRBD2 | TGTGCCAGCCCCGGGGGGGCTGGGGATACGCAGTATTTT | CASPGGAGDTQYF
TRBJ2-3 | - | 15 | TRBV15 | - | TGTGCCACCAGCAGACAGTACCTTAGCACAGATACGCAGTATTTT | CATSRQYLSTDTQYF
TRBJ2-3 | - | 14 | TRBV29-1 | - | TGCAGCGTTGATAAGGGGGGGGGCACAGATACGCAGTATTTT | CSVDKGGGTDTQYF
TRBJ2-1 | - | 15 | TRBV24-1 | TRBD1 | TGTGCCACCAGTGGACAGGGGTTCCCCTACAATGAGCAGTTCTTC | CATSGQGFPYNEQFF
TRBJ1-2 | - | 14 | TRBV3-1/TRBV3-2 | - | TGTGCCAGCAGCCAATACCAGGATTCTTATGGCTACACCTTC | CASSQYQDSYGYTF
TRBJ2-2 | - | 17 | TRBV24-1 | TRBD2 | TGTGCCACCAGTGACTCGGGACTAGCGGGAGCAACCGGGGAGCTGTTTTTT | CATSDSGLAGATGELFF
TRBJ1-2 | - | 12 | TRBV12-3/TRBV12-4 | - | TGTGCCAGCAGTTTATCAGCGTATGGCTACACCTTC | CASSLSAYGYTF
TRBJ2-5 | - | 16 | TRBV6-5 | TRBD2 | TGTGCCAGCAGTTACTCGCTAGCGGGGGGGCAGGAGACCCAGTACTTC | CASSYSLAGGQETQYF
TRBJ2-5 | - | 13 | TRBV6-5 | TRBD2 | TGTGCCAGCACCCGGACTAGACAAGAGACCCAGTACTTC | CASTRTRQETQYF
TRBJ1-1 | - | 17 | TRBV4-1 | - | TGCGCCAGCAGCCAAGAGAGGAGGGGTAGATATTACACTGAAGCTTTCTTT | CASSQERRGRYYTEAFF
TRBJ2-1 | - | 14 | TRBV30 | TRBD2 | TGTGCCTGGAGTGTGGCTAGCGGGCACAATGAGCAGTTCTTC | CAWSVASGHNEQFF
TRBJ2-3 | - | 15 | TRBV19 | - | TGTGCCAGTAGTATAGAGTGGGGGGTCACAGATACGCAGTATTTT | CASSIEWGVTDTQYF
TRBJ2-3 | - | 16 | TRBV25-1 | TRBD2 | TGTGCCAGCAGTGAATTGCCTAGCGGGAGTGCAGATACGCAGTATTTT | CASSELPSGSADTQYF
TRBJ1-2 | - | 15 | TRBV3-1/TRBV3-2 | - | TGTGCCAGCAGCCAAGGGCAGGGTTCAGACTATGGCTACACCTTC | CASSQGQGSDYGYTF
TRBJ2-1 | - | 14 | TRBV29-1 | TRBD2 | TGCAGCGTTGAAGATCCGCGGGGGGGCTATGAGCAGTTCTTC | CSVEDPRGGYEQFF
TRBJ1-2 | - | 16 | TRBV19 | - | TGTGCCAGTAGTATATCGGGGGGCCTCGCTAACTATGGCTACACCTTC | CASSISGGLANYGYTF
TRBJ2-1 | - | 13 | TRBV7-9 | - | TGTGCCAGCAGCCGGGACACAGACAATGAGCAGTTCTTC | CASSRDTDNEQFF
TRBJ1-1 | - | 14 | TRBV11-2 | - | TGTGCCAGCGGAAGGATTGGGACACCTTATGAAGCTTTCTTT | CASGRIGTPYEAFF
TRBJ1-1 | - | 14 | TRBV7-9 | - | TGTGCCAGCAGCTTACAACAGGAATCGGCTGAAGCTTTCTTT | CASSLQQESAEAFF
TRBJ1-5 | once | 16 | TRBV29-1 | - | TGCAGCATGCGTTATCGGCAGGGAGGTAGTAGTCAGCCCCAGCATTTT | CSMRYRQGGSSQPQHF
TRBJ1-2 | - | 17 | TRBV5-1 | TRBD1 | TGCGCCAGCAGCACGGACCCCGGAGGCGGGACAGGGGGCGCTGGGACCTTC | CASSTDPGGGTGGAGTF
TRBJ2-7 | - | 13 | TRBV6-5 | TRBD1 | TGTGCCAGCAGCCGTACAGGGGGCGGAGAGCAGTACTTC | CASSRTGGGEQYF
TRBJ1-1 | - | 14 | TRBV6-5 | TRBD1 | TGTGCCAGCGGCTGGGAAGGGGGCGTGACTGAAGCTTTCTTT | CASGWEGGVTEAFF
TRBJ1-4 | - | 17 | TRBV7-2 | - | TGTGCCAGCAGCTTATTAGGGCAGGGTCAGCCTAATGAAAAACTGTTTTTT | CASSLLGQGQPNEKLFF
TRBJ1-1 | - | 14 | TRBV3-1/TRBV3-2 | - | TGTGCCAGCAGCCAAGAACAGGGGAACACTGAAGCTTTCTTT | CASSQEQGNTEAFF
TRBJ1-1 | - | 15 | TRBV7-6 | TRBD1 | TGTGCCAGGGGGGGGACAGGTTTTATTTACACTGAAGCTTTCTTT | CARGGTGFIYTEAFF
TRBJ1-4 | - | 14 | TRBV11-2 | - | TGTGCCAGCAGCCGGACACCAACTAATGAAAAACTGTTTTTT | CASSRTPTNEKLFF
TRBJ1-1 | - | 13 | TRBV6-6 | - | TGTGCCAGCAGGTCGGGACAGAACACTGAAGCTTTCTTT | CASRSGQNTEAFF
TRBJ1-6 | - | 12 | TRBV6-5 | - | TGTGCCAGCAAAACAGGACCTTCACCCCTCCACTTT | CASKTGPSPLHF
TRBJ1-2 | - | 13 | TRBV6-5 | - | TGTGCCAGCAGTTACTCGGGGGGTTATGGCTACACCTTC | CASSYSGGYGYTF
TRBJ2-7 | - | 17 | TRBV11-2 | TRBD2 | TGTGCCAGCAGCTTAGCCCCGGGGGGGAGGGAAGTAGACGAGCAGTACTTC | CASSLAPGGREVDEQYF
TRBJ2-2 | - | 14 | TRBV7-9 | - | TGTGCCAGCAGCTTAGACACGAACACCGGGGAGCTGTTTTTT | CASSLDTNTGELFF